These T cell receptor beta chains were read from a single sample in a study of PD-L1 blockade in urothelial cancer. Generated by immunoSEQ multiplex PCR, the TCRdb table keeps only in-frame clones and is missing some. The sample consists of about 90,000 clones, more than 90% of them appearing once. The sample here was PBMCs, taken around atezolizumab (anti-PD-L1) treatment. The receptor source for this set is a man between 60 and 75 years old with urothelial cancer. Both conserved end residues are part of each CDR3. A D gene is named only where the DNA matches it firmly. Rows give clone size only sometimes, using once, few, many, or a class for an expanded clone.

V: TRBV19; J: TRBJ2-2; size: -; D: TRBD1; DNA: TGTGCCAGTAGTATAGGACAGGGGGCTGCCGGGGAGCTGTTTTTT; CDR3: CASSIGQGAAGELFF
V: TRBV11-3; J: TRBJ2-1; size: -; D: TRBD1; DNA: TGTGCCAGCAGCTACTTCCGACAGGGCCATTTGGGCAATGAGCAGTTCTTC; CDR3: CASSYFRQGHLGNEQFF
V: TRBV2; J: TRBJ1-3; size: -; D: -; DNA: TGTGCCAGCAGTCCTAAGAGGGAAAACACCATATATTTT; CDR3: CASSPKRENTIYF
V: TRBV6-6; J: TRBJ2-7; size: -; D: -; DNA: TGTGCCAGCAGTTATGGTGAGGACTCCTACGAGCAGTACTTC; CDR3: CASSYGEDSYEQYF
V: TRBV4-2; J: TRBJ2-5; size: -; D: -; DNA: TGTGCCAGCAGCCAAAATACAGGAGTCCAAGAGACCCAGTACTTC; CDR3: CASSQNTGVQETQYF
V: TRBV5-5; J: TRBJ2-7; size: -; D: -; DNA: TGTGCCAGCAGCAGCAACCACAGGGTGGGCGAGCAGTACTTC; CDR3: CASSSNHRVGEQYF
V: TRBV27; J: TRBJ2-7; size: -; D: TRBD2; DNA: TGTGCCAGCAGTTCGGGACTAGCGGGGGTATACGAGCAGTACTTC; CDR3: CASSSGLAGVYEQYF
V: TRBV11-2; J: TRBJ2-5; size: -; D: -; DNA: TGTGCCAGCAGCCCCCCGCTGGCGGGGAGGCAAGAGACCCAGTACTTC; CDR3: CASSPPLAGRQETQYF
V: TRBV6-1; J: TRBJ1-3; size: -; D: -; DNA: TGTGCCAGCAGTGATCAGTCTGGAAACACCATATATTTT; CDR3: CASSDQSGNTIYF
V: TRBV12-5; J: TRBJ1-2; size: few; D: TRBD1; DNA: TGTGCTAGTGGTTTGGTACCCGGGACAGGGCTCTATGGCTACACCTTC; CDR3: CASGLVPGTGLYGYTF
V: TRBV5-4; J: TRBJ1-1; size: -; D: TRBD1; DNA: TGTGCCAGCAGCCCCCCCCCAGGGGGGCAGAACACTGAAGCTTTCTTT; CDR3: CASSPPPGGQNTEAFF
V: TRBV7-3; J: TRBJ2-5; size: -; D: -; DNA: TGTGCCAGCAGCTTAGGACAGTGGGAGACCCAGTACTTC; CDR3: CASSLGQWETQYF
V: TRBV4-2; J: TRBJ2-7; size: -; D: -; DNA: TGTGCCAGCAGCCAAGAAGGGGGGGAGGGCTACGAGCAGTACTTC; CDR3: CASSQEGGEGYEQYF
V: TRBV6-5; J: TRBJ2-7; size: once; D: TRBD2; DNA: TGTGCCAGCAGTTTTATAGCGGGGGGGCAGGTGCAGTACTTC; CDR3: CASSFIAGGQVQYF
V: TRBV7-9; J: TRBJ2-7; size: -; D: -; DNA: TGTGCCAGCAGTCCAACCCAGGGTTACGAGCAGTACTTC; CDR3: CASSPTQGYEQYF
V: TRBV2; J: TRBJ2-6; size: -; D: -; DNA: TGTGCCAGCAGACAAACCTCTGGGGCCAACGTCCTGACTTTC; CDR3: CASRQTSGANVLTF
V: TRBV5-4; J: TRBJ2-7; size: -; D: TRBD2; DNA: TGTGCCAGCAGCCCGGGACTAGCGGTCCTCGAGCAGTACTTC; CDR3: CASSPGLAVLEQYF
V: TRBV5-5; J: TRBJ2-7; size: -; D: -; DNA: TGTGCCAGCAGCTTGGCCCCGACAGAGTACTACGAGCAGTACTTC; CDR3: CASSLAPTEYYEQYF
V: TRBV5-1; J: TRBJ2-7; size: -; D: -; DNA: TGCGCCAGCAGCTCCGGATCCGGGACAAGGAGAGACGAGCAGTACTTC; CDR3: CASSSGSGTRRDEQYF
V: TRBV10-2; J: TRBJ2-2; size: -; D: -; DNA: TGCGCCAGCAGTGTCTCGAGAGGGGGGAACACCGGGGAGCTGTTTTTT; CDR3: CASSVSRGGNTGELFF
V: TRBV9; J: TRBJ2-7; size: -; D: -; DNA: TGTGCCAGCAGCGTAGCCGTACACCTCGAGCAGTACTTC; CDR3: CASSVAVHLEQYF
V: TRBV5-4; J: TRBJ2-5; size: -; D: TRBD2; DNA: TGTGCCAGCCCGGAGCGGGGGAGCTTCCAAGAGACCCAGTACTTC; CDR3: CASPERGSFQETQYF
V: TRBV19; J: TRBJ1-5; size: -; D: TRBD1; DNA: TGTGCCAGTAGTGGAGACAGGGGTCTCAATCAGCCCCAGCATTTT; CDR3: CASSGDRGLNQPQHF